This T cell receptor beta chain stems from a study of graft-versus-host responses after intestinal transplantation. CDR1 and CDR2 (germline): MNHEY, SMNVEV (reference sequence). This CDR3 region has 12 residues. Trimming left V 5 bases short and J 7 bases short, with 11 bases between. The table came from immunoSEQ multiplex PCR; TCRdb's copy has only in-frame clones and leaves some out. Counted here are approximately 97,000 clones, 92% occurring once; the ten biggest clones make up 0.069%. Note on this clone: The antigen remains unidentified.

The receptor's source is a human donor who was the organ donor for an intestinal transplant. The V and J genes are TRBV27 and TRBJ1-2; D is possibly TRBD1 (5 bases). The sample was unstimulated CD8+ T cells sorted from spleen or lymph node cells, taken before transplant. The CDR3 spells CASSHLGRGYTF. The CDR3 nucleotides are TGTGCCAGCAGTCATTTGGGGCGTGGCTACACCTTC.